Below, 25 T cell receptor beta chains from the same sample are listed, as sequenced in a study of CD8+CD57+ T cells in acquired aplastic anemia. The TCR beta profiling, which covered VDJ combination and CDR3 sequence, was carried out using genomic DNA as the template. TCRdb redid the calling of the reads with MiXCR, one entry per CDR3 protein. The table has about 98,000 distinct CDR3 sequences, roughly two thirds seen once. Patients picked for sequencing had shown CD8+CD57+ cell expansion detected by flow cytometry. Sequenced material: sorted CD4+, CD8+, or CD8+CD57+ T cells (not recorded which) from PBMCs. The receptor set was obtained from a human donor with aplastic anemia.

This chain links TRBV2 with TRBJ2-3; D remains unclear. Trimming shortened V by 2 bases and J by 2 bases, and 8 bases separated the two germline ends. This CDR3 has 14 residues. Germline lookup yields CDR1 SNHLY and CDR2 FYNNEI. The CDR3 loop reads CASSENSYTDTQYF. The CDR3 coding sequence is TGTGCCAGCAGTGAAAACTCCTACACAGATACGCAGTATTTT.

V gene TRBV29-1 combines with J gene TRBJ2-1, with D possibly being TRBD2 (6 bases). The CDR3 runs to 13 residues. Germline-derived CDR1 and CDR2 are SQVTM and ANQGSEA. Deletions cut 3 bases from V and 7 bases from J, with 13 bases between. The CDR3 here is CSVDKGLRNEQFF. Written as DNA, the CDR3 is TGCAGCGTTGATAAGGGACTCCGTAATGAGCAGTTCTTC.

The CDR3 DNA is TGTGCCAGCAGTCAGGGGCCTGGGGCTGAAGCTTTCTTT. Translating it yields CASSQGPGAEAFF. This sequence joins TRBV6-4 and TRBJ1-1; tentative D call: TRBD1 (6 bases). From germline, CDR1 is MRHNA and CDR2 SNTAGT. The V end was cut by 5 bases, the J end by 6 bases, with 13 bases between. The length of the CDR3 is 13 residues.

The CDR3 is CASSQVGDTQYF. DNA of the CDR3: TGTGCCAGCAGCCAAGTGGGAGATACGCAGTATTTT. The rearrangement links TRBV7-6 to TRBJ2-3, with unresolved D. This CDR3 spans 12 amino acids. Trimming pared 5 bases from V and 5 bases from J, leaving 8 bases between. Germline CDR1 SGHVS, CDR2 FNYEAQ.

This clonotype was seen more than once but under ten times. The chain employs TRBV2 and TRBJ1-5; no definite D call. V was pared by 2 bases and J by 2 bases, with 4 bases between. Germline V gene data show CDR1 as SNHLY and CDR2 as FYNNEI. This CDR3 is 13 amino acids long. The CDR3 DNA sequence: TGTGCCAGCAGTGAAAGGGGCAATCAGCCCCAGCATTTT. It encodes CASSERGNQPQHF.

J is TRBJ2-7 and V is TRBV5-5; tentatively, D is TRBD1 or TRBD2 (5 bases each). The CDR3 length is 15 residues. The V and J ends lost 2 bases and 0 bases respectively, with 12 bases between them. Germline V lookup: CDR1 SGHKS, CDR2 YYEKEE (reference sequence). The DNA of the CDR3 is TGTGCCAGCAGCTTTTTGGTGGGGGACTCCTACGAGCAGTACTTC. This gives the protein CASSFLVGDSYEQYF.

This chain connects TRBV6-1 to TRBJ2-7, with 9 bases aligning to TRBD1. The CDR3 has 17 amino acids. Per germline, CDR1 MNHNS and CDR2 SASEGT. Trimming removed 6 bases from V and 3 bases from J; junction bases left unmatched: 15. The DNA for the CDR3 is TGTGCCAGCAGGGGAGGGACAGGGTTCGCCACGATCTACGAGCAGTACTTC. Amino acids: CASRGGTGFATIYEQYF.

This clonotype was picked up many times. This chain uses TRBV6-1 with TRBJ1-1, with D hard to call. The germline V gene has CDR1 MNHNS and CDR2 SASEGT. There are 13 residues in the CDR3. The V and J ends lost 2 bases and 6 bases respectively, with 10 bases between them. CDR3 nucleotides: TGTGCCAGCAGTGAATTTCTGGAGGCTGAAGCTTTCTTT. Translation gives CASSEFLEAEAFF.

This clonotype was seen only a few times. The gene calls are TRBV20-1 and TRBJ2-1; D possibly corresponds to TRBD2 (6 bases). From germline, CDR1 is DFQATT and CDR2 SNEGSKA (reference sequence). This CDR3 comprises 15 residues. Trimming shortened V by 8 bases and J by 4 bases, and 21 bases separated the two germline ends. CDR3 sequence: CSPRGLAGSYNEQFF. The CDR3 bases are TGCAGTCCGCGGGGACTGGCGGGGTCGTACAATGAGCAGTTCTTC.

CDR3 region: CSASQGGEQYF. The CDR3 region has the DNA TGCAGTGCTAGCCAGGGCGGCGAGCAGTACTTC. The V call is TRBV20-1, the J call TRBJ2-7, with D tentatively TRBD1 (5 bases). Trimming took off 3 bases at V and 6 bases at J, with 9 bases between the two ends. The germline V gene encodes CDR1 DFQATT and CDR2 SNEGSKA (reference sequence). The CDR3 runs to 11 residues.

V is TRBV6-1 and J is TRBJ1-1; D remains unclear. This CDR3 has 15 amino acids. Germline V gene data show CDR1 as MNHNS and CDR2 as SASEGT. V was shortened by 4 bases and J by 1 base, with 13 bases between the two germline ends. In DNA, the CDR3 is TGTGCCAGCAGTGTCACCTCGGACGGGAACACTGAAGCTTTCTTT. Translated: CASSVTSDGNTEAFF.

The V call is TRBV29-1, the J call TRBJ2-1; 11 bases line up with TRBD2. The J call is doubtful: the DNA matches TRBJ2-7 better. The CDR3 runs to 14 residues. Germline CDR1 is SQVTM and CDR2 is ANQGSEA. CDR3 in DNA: TGCAGCGCACATAGCGGGAGGGCCTACAATGAGCAGTACTTC. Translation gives CSAHSGRAYNEQYF.

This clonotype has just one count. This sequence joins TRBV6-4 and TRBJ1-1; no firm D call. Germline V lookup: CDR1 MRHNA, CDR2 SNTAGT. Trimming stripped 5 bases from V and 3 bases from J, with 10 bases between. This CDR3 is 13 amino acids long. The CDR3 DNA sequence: TGTGCCAGCAGTCTTGGACTAGACACTGAAGCTTTCTTT. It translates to CASSLGLDTEAFF.

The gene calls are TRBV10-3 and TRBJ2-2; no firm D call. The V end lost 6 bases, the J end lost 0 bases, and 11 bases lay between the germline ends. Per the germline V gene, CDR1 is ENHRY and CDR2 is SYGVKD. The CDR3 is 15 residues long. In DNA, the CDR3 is TGTGCCATCAGCGGCGCCACAACGAACACCGGGGAGCTGTTTTTT. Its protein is CAISGATTNTGELFF.

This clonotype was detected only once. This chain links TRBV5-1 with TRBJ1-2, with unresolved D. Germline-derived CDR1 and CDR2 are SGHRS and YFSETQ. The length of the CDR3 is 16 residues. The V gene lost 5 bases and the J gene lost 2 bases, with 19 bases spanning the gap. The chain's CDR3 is CASRLGIGQTNYGYTF. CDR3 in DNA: TGCGCCAGCAGGCTTGGAATCGGTCAGACGAACTATGGCTACACCTTC.

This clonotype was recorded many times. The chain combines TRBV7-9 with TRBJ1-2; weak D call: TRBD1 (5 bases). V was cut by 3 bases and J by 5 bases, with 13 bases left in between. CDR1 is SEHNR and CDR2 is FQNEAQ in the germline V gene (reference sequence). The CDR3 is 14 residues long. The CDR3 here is CASSFLGRGYGYTF. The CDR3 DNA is TGTGCCAGCAGCTTTTTGGGGAGGGGTTATGGCTACACCTTC.

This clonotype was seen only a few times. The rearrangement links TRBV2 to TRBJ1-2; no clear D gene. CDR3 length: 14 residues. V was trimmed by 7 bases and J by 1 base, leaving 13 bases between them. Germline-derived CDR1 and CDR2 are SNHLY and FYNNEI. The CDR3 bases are TGTGCCAGCACCCCACTGGAGGGTAACTATGGCTACACCTTC. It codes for CASTPLEGNYGYTF.

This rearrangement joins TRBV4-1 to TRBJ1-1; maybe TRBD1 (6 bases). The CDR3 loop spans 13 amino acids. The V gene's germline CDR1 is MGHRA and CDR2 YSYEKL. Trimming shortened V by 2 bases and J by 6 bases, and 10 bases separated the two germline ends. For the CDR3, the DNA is TGCGCCAGCAGCCAAAGGCCAGGGGCTGAAGCTTTCTTT. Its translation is CASSQRPGAEAFF.

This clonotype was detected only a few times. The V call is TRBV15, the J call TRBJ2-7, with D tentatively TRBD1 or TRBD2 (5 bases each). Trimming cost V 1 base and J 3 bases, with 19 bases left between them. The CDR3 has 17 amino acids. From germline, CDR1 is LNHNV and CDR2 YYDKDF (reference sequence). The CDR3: CATSRGGTLPTFYEQYF. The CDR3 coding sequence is TGTGCCACCAGCAGAGGTGGGACGCTTCCCACCTTCTACGAGCAGTACTTC.

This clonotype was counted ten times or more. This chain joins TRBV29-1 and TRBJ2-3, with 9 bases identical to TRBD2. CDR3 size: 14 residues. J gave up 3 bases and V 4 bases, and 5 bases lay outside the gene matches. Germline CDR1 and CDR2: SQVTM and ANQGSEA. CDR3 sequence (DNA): TGCAGCGTTGTCGGGACTAGCAGTACAGATACGCAGTATTTT. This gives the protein CSVVGTSSTDTQYF.

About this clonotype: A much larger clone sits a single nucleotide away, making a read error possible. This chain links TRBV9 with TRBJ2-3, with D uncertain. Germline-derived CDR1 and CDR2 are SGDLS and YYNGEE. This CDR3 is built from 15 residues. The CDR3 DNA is TGTGACAGCAGCGTAGCTACTTTGGGCACAGATACGCAGTATTTT. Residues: CDSSVATLGTDTQYF.

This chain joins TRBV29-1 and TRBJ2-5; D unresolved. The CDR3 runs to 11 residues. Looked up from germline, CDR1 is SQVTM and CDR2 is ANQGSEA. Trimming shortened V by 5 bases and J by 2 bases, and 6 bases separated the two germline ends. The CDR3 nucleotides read TGCAGCGTTTGGTCTCAAGAGACCCAGTACTTC. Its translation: CSVWSQETQYF.

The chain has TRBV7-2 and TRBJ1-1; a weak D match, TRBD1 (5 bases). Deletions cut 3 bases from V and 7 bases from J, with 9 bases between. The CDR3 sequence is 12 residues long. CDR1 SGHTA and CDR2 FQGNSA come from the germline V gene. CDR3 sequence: CASSLKGNEAFF. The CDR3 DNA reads TGTGCCAGCAGCTTGAAGGGGAATGAAGCTTTCTTT.

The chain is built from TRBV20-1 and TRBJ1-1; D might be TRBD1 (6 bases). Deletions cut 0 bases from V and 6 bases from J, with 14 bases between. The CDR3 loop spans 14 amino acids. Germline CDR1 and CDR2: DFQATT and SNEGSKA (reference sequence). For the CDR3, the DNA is TGCAGTGCTAGAGATACGCACAGGGATCCTGAAGCTTTCTTT. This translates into CSARDTHRDPEAFF.

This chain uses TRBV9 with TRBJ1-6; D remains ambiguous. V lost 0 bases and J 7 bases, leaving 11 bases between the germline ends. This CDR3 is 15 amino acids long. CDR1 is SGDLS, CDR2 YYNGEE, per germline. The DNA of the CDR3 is TGTGCCAGCAGCGTAGGCGTTGGTGGGAATTCACCCCTCCACTTT. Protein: CASSVGVGGNSPLHF.